These T cell receptor beta chains were read from a single sample in a study of T cell repertoires in cytomegalovirus infection. TCRdb reprocessed the reads with MiXCR, giving one entry per CDR3 protein. In the table there are 650,000 to 850,000 distinct CDR3 sequences, 25% to 35% of which are singletons. Antigen specificity for these receptors is unknown. The sequences come from cultured CD8+ T cells from PBMCs, collected from culture after CMV antigen stimulation. The receptors shown here come from a human donor in good health (CMV status not recorded). Some clones in this sample may be carry-over from other donors' samples. Both conserved end residues are part of each CDR3. A D gene is named only where the DNA matches it firmly. Clone size is given for some rows only: seen once, a few or many times, or a class if the clone is expanded.

few	TRBV5-4	TRBJ2-7	TRBD2	TGTGCCAGCAGCTTGGCTAGCGGGGGCCGCTACGAGCAGTACTTC	CASSLASGGRYEQYF
-	TRBV6-6	TRBJ2-1	-	TGTGCCAGCATCCTAGGGGGGACGTACAATGAGCAGTTCTTC	CASILGGTYNEQFF
-	TRBV2	TRBJ2-5	-	TGTGCCAGCAGTTGGACGTCTAGGACCCAGTACTTC	CASSWTSRTQYF
-	TRBV7-2	TRBJ1-5	-	TGTGCCAGCAGCGCCTCCGGGACGCCGGTGGAGCAGCCCCAGCATTTT	CASSASGTPVEQPQHF
many	TRBV6-1	TRBJ1-1	TRBD1	TGTGCCAGCATTTTCCGGGACAGAAACACTGAAGCTTTCTTT	CASIFRDRNTEAFF
-	TRBV6-5	TRBJ2-7	TRBD1	TGTGCCAGCAGTCCTTGGACAGGGGCGAGGTACGAGCAGTACTTC	CASSPWTGARYEQYF
many	TRBV7-2	TRBJ2-7	TRBD2	TGTGCCAGCAGCAGTTTAGCGGGGGGGACCTACGAGCAGTACTTC	CASSSLAGGTYEQYF
-	TRBV7-2	TRBJ2-7	TRBD1	TGTGCCAGCAGCTTGAACAGGGACAGCTCCTACGAGCAGTACTTC	CASSLNRDSSYEQYF
few	TRBV27	TRBJ1-2	-	TGTGCCAGCAGGGGGATCGACTATGGCTACACCTTC	CASRGIDYGYTF
-	TRBV4-2	TRBJ2-2	-	TGTGCCAGCAGCCAAGATTTGGGGGACACCGGGGAGCTGTTTTTT	CASSQDLGDTGELFF
-	TRBV6-1	TRBJ1-6	-	TGTGCCAGCAGTTACGAGGGGGGTAATTCACCCCTCCACTTT	CASSYEGGNSPLHF
-	TRBV27	TRBJ1-5	-	TGTGCCAGCAGTTTCGACAGGTTTCAGCCCCCGCATTTT	CASSFDRFQPPHF
once	TRBV29-1	TRBJ1-2	TRBD1	TGCAGCGTTGAGGATGGGACAGGAGCTAACTATGGCTACACCTTC	CSVEDGTGANYGYTF
-	TRBV6-4	TRBJ2-5	-	TGTGCCAGCAGTGCTTGGGCCGGGGAGACCCAGTACTTC	CASSAWAGETQYF
few	TRBV6-5	TRBJ2-1	-	TGTGCCAGCAGGGACCTCTCCTACAATGAGCAGTTCTTC	CASRDLSYNEQFF
-	TRBV7-9	TRBJ2-7	-	TGTGCCAGCAGCTTAGTACAGCCTACCTACGAGCAGTACTTC	CASSLVQPTYEQYF
-	TRBV7-8	TRBJ1-2	-	TGTGCCAGCAGCTCCACCCGAGTGGCGGGCTACAGCTTC	CASSSTRVAGYSF
-	TRBV2	TRBJ2-7	-	TGTGCCAGCGGGGAAGGACGGGAAGACTCCTACGAGCAGTACTTC	CASGEGREDSYEQYF
few	TRBV6-5	TRBJ1-1	-	TGTGCCAGCGGGGCACCGAACACTGAAGCTTTCTTT	CASGAPNTEAFF
many	TRBV4-3	TRBJ2-3	TRBD2	TGCGCGAGCCGGCCTAGCGGGGGACGTCTGTATTTT	CASRPSGGRLYF
-	TRBV20-1	TRBJ2-1	-	TGCAGTGCTAAGAGCCCAGGGCAGTCCTACAATGAGCAGTTCTTC	CSAKSPGQSYNEQFF
few	TRBV6-2/TRBV6-3	TRBJ2-1	-	TGTGCCAGCAGTTACGGAGATCCCTCCTACAATGAGCAGTTCTTC	CASSYGDPSYNEQFF
-	TRBV18	TRBJ2-1	-	TGTGCCAGCTCACCAAGGTGGGAGCCGAGCTCCTACAATGAGCAGTTCTTC	CASSPRWEPSSYNEQFF